The rows below give T cell receptor beta chains drawn from one sample of a study of blood T cell repertoires in COVID-19. Sequenced by immunoSEQ multiplex PCR; TCRdb stores in-frame clones only, minus some. The table has roughly 200,000 clones, under 90% seen once. Sequenced: peripheral blood. The receptors derive from a person aged 65-85 years with COVID-19, enrolled during active disease. CDR3s include the opening cysteine and the closing phenylalanine or tryptophan. D genes are given only for firm matches. The size field is filled for only some rows; it gives once, few, many or a size class.

TRBD1	.	TRBV19	TRBJ2-1	TGTGCCAGTAGCCCGGGACAGGGGGCACACAATGAGCAGTTCTTC	CASSPGQGAHNEQFF
.	.	TRBV15	TRBJ1-4	TGTGCCACCAGCAGACTCGCAGCAGGGATAGGGGAAAAACTGTTTTTT	CATSRLAAGIGEKLFF
.	few	TRBV2	TRBJ2-7	TGTGCCAGCCACGGACAGACCTACGAGCAGTACTTC	CASHGQTYEQYF
TRBD1	.	TRBV5-4	TRBJ1-3	TGTGCCAGCAGCTGGACAGGGGGAGAAAACACCATATATTTT	CASSWTGGENTIYF
TRBD2	.	TRBV7-2	TRBJ2-5	TGTGCCAGCAGCTCAGAGGGACTAGCGGGATCAAAGACCCAGTACTTC	CASSSEGLAGSKTQYF
TRBD1	.	TRBV29-1	TRBJ1-5	TGCAGCGCCTGGGGGGGACAGGGTCAGCCCCAGCATTTT	CSAWGGQGQPQHF
.	.	TRBV9	TRBJ2-3	TGTGCCAGCAGCGTATTAGGCGGGGCTAGCACAGATACGCAGTATTTT	CASSVLGGASTDTQYF
.	.	TRBV27	TRBJ1-4	TGTGCCAGCAGTTTTAGGGGTTTGGCCAGTGAAAAACTGTTTTTT	CASSFRGLASEKLFF
TRBD1	.	TRBV7-2	TRBJ1-5	TGTGCCAGCAGCTTAGTTTTTGACCACAGGGGATATAGCAATCAGCCCCAGCATTTT	CASSLVFDHRGYSNQPQHF
TRBD1	once	TRBV28	TRBJ2-1	TGTGCCAGCAGTCCCGGGACAGACTACTACAATGAGCAGTTCTTC	CASSPGTDYYNEQFF
TRBD2	.	TRBV11-3	TRBJ2-5	TGTGCCAGCAGCCACGGGACCTTGGCGGGGGGGCCCGAGACCCAGTACTTC	CASSHGTLAGGPETQYF
TRBD2	.	TRBV7-2	TRBJ2-2	TGTGCCAGCAGCATACTAACTAGCGGGAGGGCCGGCGGGGAGCTGTTTTTT	CASSILTSGRAGGELFF
.	.	TRBV6-5	TRBJ2-2	TGTGCCAGCAGTTACTCAGAGCTTACCGGGGAGCTGTTTTTT	CASSYSELTGELFF
TRBD1	.	TRBV24-1	TRBJ2-5	TGTGCCACCAGTGATGCCCGGACAGGGTTAATGGAGACCCAGTACTTC	CATSDARTGLMETQYF
.	few	TRBV5-3	TRBJ2-7	TGTGCCAGAAGCTTGGAAACCCAGGGGTTAATCTACGAGCAGTACTTC	CARSLETQGLIYEQYF
.	.	TRBV2	TRBJ2-1	TGTGCCAGCAGGGTCAAACGCGGCGCTTCAGCCTACAATGAGCAGTTCTTC	CASRVKRGASAYNEQFF
.	few	TRBV19	TRBJ1-6	TGTGCCAGTAAGATTTCTCCGACAGAGTATAATTCACCCCTCCACTTT	CASKISPTEYNSPLHF
TRBD1	.	TRBV5-5	TRBJ1-6	TGTGCCAGCAGCCGGACAGGGTATAATTCACCCCTCCACTTT	CASSRTGYNSPLHF
TRBD1	once	TRBV5-1	TRBJ1-2	TGCGCCAGCAGCATTAACCGGGACAGCTATGGCTACACCTTC	CASSINRDSYGYTF
.	.	TRBV14	TRBJ2-2	TGTGCCAGCAGCCAAGATTACGACAGGGCGGGGACCGGGGAGCTGTTTTTT	CASSQDYDRAGTGELFF
TRBD1	.	TRBV12-5	TRBJ2-5	TGTGCTAGTGGTTCAGGGACAGGTGATGTGACCCAGTACTTC	CASGSGTGDVTQYF
TRBD1	.	TRBV28	TRBJ1-1	TGTGCCAGTTACACAGGGGGCGTCACTGAAGCTTTCTTT	CASYTGGVTEAFF
TRBD2	.	TRBV5-6	TRBJ2-3	TGTGCCAGCAGCTTGTTTAGATCAGGGAGGGCTTCTAGCACAGATACGCAGTATTTT	CASSLFRSGRASSTDTQYF
TRBD2	once	TRBV19	TRBJ2-2	TGTGCCAGTATTAGGACTAGCGGCCGCGGGGAGCTGTTTTTT	CASIRTSGRGELFF
TRBD1	.	TRBV6-5	TRBJ1-6	TGTGCCAGCAGCCTAGGACAGGGCTATAGATCACCCCTCCACTTT	CASSLGQGYRSPLHF
.	.	TRBV18	TRBJ2-7	TGTGCCAGCTCACCCTCCCTTGGACAGACCTACGAGCAGTACTTC	CASSPSLGQTYEQYF
TRBD1	.	TRBV6-6	TRBJ1-6	TGTGCCAGCAGTTCACCGGGACAGGGGGCGAGGTCACCCCTCCACTTT	CASSSPGQGARSPLHF
.	.	TRBV15	TRBJ2-5	TGTGCCACCAGCAGAGATTGGGCAGGCAGGGGGACCCAGTACTTC	CATSRDWAGRGTQYF
TRBD2	.	TRBV5-4	TRBJ2-5	TGTGCCAGCAGCCAAGGACTAGACCGGACCCAGTACTTC	CASSQGLDRTQYF
.	.	TRBV11-2	TRBJ1-6	TGTGCCAGCAGCAGAGACGGGGGGTCACCCCTCCACTTT	CASSRDGGSPLHF
TRBD2	once	TRBV6-2/TRBV6-3	TRBJ2-5	TGTGCCAGCAGTTCCCCCCGGGCGGGGGGCCGGGAGACCCAGTACTTC	CASSSPRAGGRETQYF
TRBD1	.	TRBV7-2	TRBJ2-5	TGTGCCAGCAGCTCCGGGACAGGGCATTCGGAGACCCAGTACTTC	CASSSGTGHSETQYF
.	.	TRBV29-1	TRBJ1-2	TGCAGCTCATGGGGGGGCGAGTATGGCTACACCTTC	CSSWGGEYGYTF
TRBD2	.	TRBV6-2/TRBV6-3	TRBJ2-1	TGTGCCAGCAGCAACCTTGGGGGGGGCTCCTACAATGAGCAGTTCTTC	CASSNLGGGSYNEQFF
TRBD1	once	TRBV3-1/TRBV3-2	TRBJ2-6	TGTGCCAGCAGCCAGGGAAACGACCGGCGGACAGGGCTCAGGGCTGGGGCCAACGTCCTGACTTTC	CASSQGNDRRTGLRAGANVLTF
TRBD1	.	TRBV4-3	TRBJ1-2	TGCGCCAGCAGCCTGTTCGGGACAGATGGCTACACCTTC	CASSLFGTDGYTF
.	.	TRBV21-1	TRBJ2-5	TGTGCCAGCAGCAAAGTCTGGTTGCGGGGGAAAGAGACCCAGTACTTC	CASSKVWLRGKETQYF
.	few	TRBV30	TRBJ1-5	TGTGCCTGGAGTCCAGACTACAATCAGCCCCAGCATTTT	CAWSPDYNQPQHF
TRBD2	few	TRBV6-5	TRBJ2-2	TGTGCCAGCCTCCGGGCTAGCGGGCAGACCGGGGAGCTGTTTTTT	CASLRASGQTGELFF
.	.	TRBV18	TRBJ1-2	TGTGCCAGCTCACCGGCGGGCAGTAACTATGGCTACACCTTC	CASSPAGSNYGYTF
.	.	TRBV19	TRBJ1-6	TGTGCCAGTAGTATAGCAGGGTGGAATTCACCCCTCCACTTT	CASSIAGWNSPLHF
.	.	TRBV21-1	TRBJ1-4	TGTGCCAGCAGCAAAGGAGGGTCAGGCCCAGGCTCAAAAACACTGTTTTTT	CASSKGGSGPGSKTLFF
.	.	TRBV29-1	TRBJ1-2	TGCAGCGTTGACAGGAATAACTATGGCTACACCTTC	CSVDRNNYGYTF
TRBD1	.	TRBV7-2	TRBJ1-3	TGTGCCAGCAGCCCCCGACAGGGGAGCTCTGGAAACACCATATATTTT	CASSPRQGSSGNTIYF
.	.	TRBV11-2	TRBJ1-2	TGTGCCAGCAGCTTCGGGGTTGGGGATGGCTACACCTTC	CASSFGVGDGYTF
TRBD1	once	TRBV10-2	TRBJ2-6	TGCGCCAGCCTCAGGGGGACAGGGCACTCTGGGGCCAACGTCCTGACTTTC	CASLRGTGHSGANVLTF